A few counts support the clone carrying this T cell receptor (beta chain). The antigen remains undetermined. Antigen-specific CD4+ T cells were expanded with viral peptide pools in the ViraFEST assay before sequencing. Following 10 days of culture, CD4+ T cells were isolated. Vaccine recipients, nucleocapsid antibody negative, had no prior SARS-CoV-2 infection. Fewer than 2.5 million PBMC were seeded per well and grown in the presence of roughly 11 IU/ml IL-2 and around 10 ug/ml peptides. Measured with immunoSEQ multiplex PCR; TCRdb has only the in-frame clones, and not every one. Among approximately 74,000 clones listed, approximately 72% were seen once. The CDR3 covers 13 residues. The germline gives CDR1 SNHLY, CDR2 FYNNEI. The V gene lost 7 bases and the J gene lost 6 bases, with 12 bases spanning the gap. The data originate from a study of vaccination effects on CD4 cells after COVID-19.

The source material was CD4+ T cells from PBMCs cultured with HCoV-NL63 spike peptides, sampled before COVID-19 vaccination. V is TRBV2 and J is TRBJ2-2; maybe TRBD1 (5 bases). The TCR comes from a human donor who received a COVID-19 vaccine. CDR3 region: CASKRREAGELFF. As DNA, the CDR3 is TGTGCCAGCAAGCGCAGGGAAGCCGGGGAGCTGTTTTTT.